The 17 T cell receptor beta chains presented below share a single source sample, sequenced in a study of molecular identifiers for immune sequencing clone quantification. TCRdb used MiXCR to reprocess the PCR reads, holding one entry per CDR3 protein. The table lists under 800,000 distinct CDR3 sequences, over 25% of them singletons, with about 0.84% in the top ten. The sequenced material came from naive CD8+ T cells from blood, with Jurkat cell RNA spiked in. Subset denoted: FACS-sorted CD8+CD4-CCR7+CD45RA+ naive T cells. The receptors were sampled from a human donor in good health. Some libraries in this study had Jurkat cell RNA spiked in.

This clonotype was counted many times. V usage is TRBV5-1 and J usage is TRBJ2-7; 7 nucleotides match TRBD2. The CDR3 extends over 16 amino acids. Germline V lookup: CDR1 SGHRS, CDR2 YFSETQ. V was clipped by 4 bases and J by 2 bases; unmatched bases: 12. In DNA form, the CDR3 reads TGCGCCAGCAGCCCAACTAGCGCGATTTCCCCCTACGAGCAGTACTTC. This translates into CASSPTSAISPYEQYF.

In this sample, this clonotype turned up many times. The genes are TRBV3-1 and TRBJ1-4; D gene ambiguous. CDR1 and CDR2 from the germline V gene are LGHDT and YNNKEL (reference sequence). V lost 3 bases and J lost 0, with 8 bases in between. This CDR3 is built from 15 residues. The CDR3 here is CASSHLGATNEKLFF. Here the CDR3 DNA reads TGTGCCAGCAGCCATTTAGGTGCAACTAATGAAAAACTGTTTTTT.

This clonotype was seen more than once but under ten times. This rearrangement joins TRBV19 to TRBJ1-2; D not resolved. V was pared by 7 bases and J by 8 bases, with 14 bases between. This CDR3 spans 12 amino acids. The germline V gene encodes CDR1 LNHDA and CDR2 SQIVND (reference sequence). CDR3: CASTNGGRGYTF. The CDR3 DNA follows: TGTGCCAGTACCAATGGAGGGCGCGGCTACACCTTC. The whole variable domain, filled in from reference TRBV19 and TRBJ1-2, reads DGGITQSPKYLFRKEGQNVTLSCEQNLNHDAMYWYRQDPGQGLRLIYYSQIVNDFQKGDIAEGYSVSREKKESFPLTVTSAQKNPTAFYLCASTNGGRGYTFGSGTRLTVV.

Regarding this clonotype: Likely a read error: the CDR3 ends without its conserved phenylalanine or tryptophan. The chain carries TRBV7-9 and TRBJ1-1; D gene unclear. From germline, CDR1 is SEHNR and CDR2 FQNEAQ (reference sequence). The CDR3 spans 12 residues. V was cut by 3 bases and J by 5 bases, with 7 bases left in between. CDR3 sequence reads: CASSLGTTEAFS. CDR3 nucleotide sequence: TGTGCCAGCAGCTTGGGCACAACTGAAGCTTTCTCT.

About this clonotype: The junction shows a germline mismatch at one end, possibly a read error. This rearrangement joins TRBV19 to TRBJ1-6; the match to TRBD1 covers 9 bases. Germline loops: CDR1 LNHDA, CDR2 SQIVND (reference sequence). This CDR3 spans 15 amino acids. CDR3 protein: CASSLTGQGSSPLHF. The DNA for the CDR3 is TGCGCCAGTAGTCTAACGGGACAGGGATCCTCACCCCTCCACTTT.

This clonotype was seen ten or more times. This chain links TRBV4-3 with TRBJ1-1; a weak D match, TRBD1 (5 bases). Germline CDR1 is LGHNA and CDR2 is YSLEER. The CDR3 covers 15 residues. Trimming shortened V by 0 bases and J by 1 base, and 9 bases separated the two germline ends. DNA for the CDR3: TGCGCCAGCAGCCAAGATCGAACAGGGAACACTGAAGCTTTCTTT. Translation gives CASSQDRTGNTEAFF.

In its sample, this clonotype was seen a few times. J is TRBJ2-1 and V is TRBV29-1; D gene ambiguous. V lost 0 bases and J 7 bases, leaving 7 bases between the germline ends. Germline CDR1 reads SQVTM; CDR2 reads ANQGSEA. CDR3 size: 12 residues. The CDR3 DNA sequence: TGCAGCGTTGAAGACGGAGCAAATGAGCAGTTCTTC. As protein: CSVEDGANEQFF.

In its sample, this clonotype was seen a few times. The CDR3 here is CASSPEAHSNQPQHF. In DNA, the CDR3 is TGTGCCAGCAGCCCCGAGGCACATAGCAATCAGCCCCAGCATTTT. The rearrangement uses TRBV2 and TRBJ1-5; no reliable D call. The CDR3 is 15 residues long. CDR1 and CDR2 (germline): SNHLY, FYNNEI. V lost 6 bases and J lost 0, with 12 bases in between.

As to this clonotype: A read error is possible here, since a much larger clone lies one base away. This chain uses TRBV18 with TRBJ2-6, with 9 bases that match TRBD1. The CDR3 spans 17 residues. Germline V gene lookup returns CDR1 KGHSH and CDR2 LQKENI. The CDR3 nucleotides are TGTACCAGCTCACCCTTACAGGGGGCGGAAGGGGCCAACGTCCTGACTTTC. Amino acid sequence: CTSSPLQGAEGANVLTF.

This clonotype was recorded many times. The chain employs TRBV4-3 and TRBJ2-7, with 11 bases fitting TRBD2. CDR3 length: 15 residues. The junction had 2 bases not matched to a gene; V was cut back by 1 base and J by 3 bases. Germline CDR1 and CDR2: LGHNA and YSLEER. The CDR3 DNA sequence: TGCGCCAGCAGCCAAGCCGGGACTAGCGGCTACGAGCAGTACTTC. It is translated as CASSQAGTSGYEQYF.

This clonotype was detected only a few times. The rearrangement joins TRBV30 to TRBJ1-2; D is ambiguous. The ends were cut back, 0 bases at V and 0 bases at J, with 14 bases in the middle. Per germline, CDR1 GTSNPN and CDR2 SVGIG (reference sequence). The CDR3 consists of 16 residues. The CDR3 sequence: CAWSVRPTDSNYGYTF. The CDR3 nucleotides read TGTGCCTGGAGTGTACGGCCAACTGACTCTAACTATGGCTACACCTTC.

This clonotype has only a few counts. The chain carries TRBV12-3 or TRBV12-4 and TRBJ2-2; D remains unclear. The CDR3 has 17 amino acids. Trimming removed 5 bases from V and 0 bases from J, with 16 bases in between. CDR3 coding DNA: TGTGCCAGCAGTGGATCCGGGCCAACCGCGAACACCGGGGAGCTGTTTTTT. Translated, it gives CASSGSGPTANTGELFF.

This clonotype was seen a handful of times. In nucleotides, the CDR3 is TGTGCCAGCAGCTCGATCCGCGAGATCCTCAATCAGCCCCAGCATTTT. Amino acid sequence: CASSSIREILNQPQHF. V and J are TRBV6-2 or TRBV6-3 and TRBJ1-5; no firm D call. Per the germline V gene, CDR1 is MNHEY and CDR2 is SVGEGT. The CDR3 extends over 16 amino acids. V was cut by 6 bases and J by 3 bases, with 18 bases left in between.

The chain employs TRBV28 and TRBJ1-4; 8 bases align to TRBD1. The germline CDR1 and CDR2 sequences are MDHEN and SYDVKM. With 4 bases clipped from V and 4 bases from J, the junction kept 11 bases outside the gene matches. This CDR3 has 17 amino acids. In nucleotides, the CDR3 is TGTGCCAGCAGTTCCACCGGGACAGGCGCTCTTAATGAAAAACTGTTTTTT. Its protein is CASSSTGTGALNEKLFF.

This clonotype was counted many times. The J gene is TRBJ2-7, the V gene TRBV20-1, with D possibly TRBD2 on 6 matching bases. Germline CDR1 is DFQATT and CDR2 is SNEGSKA (reference sequence). V shed 4 bases and J shed 0 bases, with 10 bases lying between them. The CDR3 is made up of 13 amino acids. CDR3 amino acids: CSAIWGDSYEQYF. The DNA for the CDR3 is TGCAGTGCTATATGGGGGGACTCCTACGAGCAGTACTTC.

With respect to this clonotype: Germline is not matched at one junction end, which may reflect a read error. The chain carries TRBV5-1 and TRBJ2-2; D possibly corresponds to TRBD2 (5 bases). CDR3 length: 15 residues. Per germline, CDR1 SGHRS and CDR2 YFSETQ. The CDR3 nucleotides are TGCCCCAGCAGCTTGGAGGCGCCAACACCGGGGAGGCTGTTTTTT. It is translated as CPSSLEAPTPGRLFF.

This clonotype was detected many times. The rearrangement links TRBV15 to TRBJ2-5; no firm D call. Trimming took off 0 bases at V and 1 base at J, with 12 bases between the two ends. CDR1 and CDR2 (germline): LNHNV, YYDKDF (reference sequence). The CDR3 runs to 16 residues. DNA of the CDR3: TGTGCCACCAGCAGAGATCTTCCTGATCCCCAAGAGACCCAGTACTTC. Translation gives CATSRDLPDPQETQYF.